The clone carrying this T cell receptor (beta chain) was seen many times. Its antigen is not known. This sample's TCRbeta library carried unique molecular identifier barcodes. Each CDR3 protein gets one entry after TCRdb re-called the PCR reads with MiXCR. The sample carries about 110,000 distinct CDR3 sequences, approximately 6.6% recorded once. This CDR3 has 14 residues. Germline V gene data show CDR1 as SEHNR and CDR2 as FQNEAQ (reference sequence). Deletions cut 1 base from V and 0 bases from J, with 3 bases between. This sample was taken from a study of T-cell reconstitution after alpha-beta-depleted transplantation in children. The study's findings and limits: Surviving recipient cells, namely T cells and thymic progenitors, were the source of high day-60 TCRbeta diversity in some patients. By one year post-transplant, T-cell counts and diversity largely arose from T cells that were newly produced. Alpha-beta T cells about two months after transplant reportedly derived from several hundred expanded graft clones.

The receptor was derived from a male patient under 10 years old who had a stem cell transplant for acute lymphoblastic leukemia, so the T cells may come from the graft donor. The genes are TRBV7-9 and TRBJ2-2; D call uncertain. The sample was PBMCs, mostly from graft donor cells, taken 360 days after TCRalphabeta/CD19-depleted stem cell transplant. The CDR3: CASSLVTNTGELFF. CDR3 in DNA: TGTGCCAGCAGCTTAGTTACGAACACCGGGGAGCTGTTTTTT.